What follows are 9 T cell receptor beta chains derived from one specimen sequenced in a study of T-cell memory formation after mild COVID-19. One entry per CDR3 protein, called by TCRdb with MiXCR from the 5' RACE reads. The table has about 200,000 distinct CDR3 sequences, roughly 17% seen once. Input material: PBMCs or a T cell subset sorted from them (not recorded which). These receptors originate from an adult woman who had mild COVID-19 (a few samples of this study predate the infection). Cell type and time point are not known.

This clonotype was recorded a few times. The rearrangement uses TRBV5-1 and TRBJ2-7; a possible D gene is TRBD1 (6 bases). CDR1 is SGHRS, CDR2 YFSETQ, per germline. Trimming shortened V by 1 base and J by 2 bases, and 13 bases separated the two germline ends. The CDR3 consists of 15 residues. CDR3 protein: CASSLREGGTYEQYF. The CDR3 DNA follows: TGCGCCAGCAGCTTGAGAGAAGGGGGTACCTACGAGCAGTACTTC.

This clonotype turned up a few times. V is TRBV29-1 and J is TRBJ1-2; 7 bases are a match to TRBD1. The germline V gene has CDR1 SQVTM and CDR2 ANQGSEA. Trimming cost V 6 bases and J 8 bases; bases outside gene matches: 12. CDR3 length: 13 residues. The CDR3 region is CSVRQGLKDGYTF. CDR3 nucleotides: TGCAGCGTACGACAGGGCCTTAAGGACGGCTACACCTTC.

This clonotype came up a few times. The chain carries TRBV7-8 and TRBJ2-1, with a weak D call TRBD2 (6 bases). Trimming shortened V by 1 base and J by 2 bases, and 12 bases separated the two germline ends. Germline V lookup: CDR1 SGHVS, CDR2 FQNEAQ. This CDR3 region has 16 residues. The CDR3 DNA is TGTGCCAGCAGCTTAGGGCTAGCGCTCGCCTACAATGAGCAGTTCTTC. Translation gives CASSLGLALAYNEQFF.

This clonotype was seen more than once but under ten times. The rearrangement uses TRBV5-6 and TRBJ2-3, with D uncertain. Germline CDR1 is SGHDT and CDR2 is YYEEEE. Trimming took off 10 bases at V and 3 bases at J, with 15 bases between the two ends. The CDR3 is 13 residues long. The CDR3 protein is CAGAIGATDTQYF. The CDR3 DNA is TGTGCCGGAGCAATCGGCGCGACAGATACGCAGTATTTT.

This clonotype was counted between two and nine times. The rearrangement links TRBV6-5 to TRBJ2-7, with 7 bases fitting TRBD1. J was trimmed by 0 bases and V by 4 bases; bases with no gene match: 6. Per germline, CDR1 MNHEY and CDR2 SVGAGI. This CDR3 is built from 15 residues. CDR3 DNA: TGTGCCAGCAGTTCGTCGACAGGGCTCTCCTACGAGCAGTACTTC. It is translated as CASSSSTGLSYEQYF.

The chain combines TRBV12-3 or TRBV12-4 with TRBJ2-7, with D perhaps matching TRBD1 (6 bases). Trimming took off 5 bases at V and 3 bases at J, with 14 bases between the two ends. CDR3 length: 14 amino acids. For the CDR3, the DNA is TGTGCCAGCAGTAGGCTCACAGGGAACTACGAGCAGTACTTC. The encoded protein is CASSRLTGNYEQYF.

The rearrangement joins TRBV5-1 to TRBJ2-2; D gene unclear. CDR3 length: 14 amino acids. Germline CDR1 SGHRS, CDR2 YFSETQ. V lost 0 bases to trimming and J lost 6 bases, with 9 bases between them. CDR3 DNA: TGCGCCAGCAGCTTGGTTGGGGTGCCCGGGGAGCTGTTTTTT. Translation: CASSLVGVPGELFF.

The chain has TRBV27 and TRBJ1-2; TRBD1 might be the D (5 bases). The CDR3 consists of 14 residues. Germline CDR1 is MNHEY and CDR2 is SMNVEV (reference sequence). V shed 2 bases and J shed 6 bases, with 13 bases lying between them. CDR3 DNA: TGTGCCAGCAGTTTAGGGGCCATCCCAAATGGCTACACCTTC. Translation: CASSLGAIPNGYTF.

Many counts were recorded for this clonotype. The V gene is TRBV15, the J gene TRBJ2-3; D gene unclear. Germline V CDR1 and CDR2: LNHNV, YYDKDF (reference sequence). V was pared by 0 bases and J by 7 bases, with 14 bases between. This CDR3 contains 15 residues. CDR3 amino acids: CATSRDKPPSYTQYF. The CDR3 nucleotides are TGTGCCACCAGCAGAGATAAACCCCCCAGCTATACGCAGTATTTT.